The present entry profiles one TCR beta chain with its context. This clone was counted a few times. There is no known antigen for this receptor. Base qualities are missing; no much larger clone stands one base away. Including cysteine and phenylalanine, the CDR3 has 16 amino acids. The sequence is cut down to CDR3 DNA, 48 bases in frame from base 1. For CDR1 and CDR2, the germline V gene lists ENHRY and SYGVKD. The junction shows trimming of 6 bases on V and 0 bases on J, and the gene matches do not reach 8 bases of it. The sample is drawn from a study of blood T cell repertoires in COVID-19 (dated by TCRdb to 2018 to 2021). In the study overall: Samples covering the acute and convalescent phases of COVID-19 were provided by collaborators in the United States, Italy and Spain. Where HLA class I and class II types were available, the types were taken from metadata supplied by the sample provider, not from assay-based typing. The material from the prospective study consisted of cDNA or gDNA derived from T cells, B-cell-depleted T cells, or PBMCs. The samples were drawn from the first 160 participants of the ongoing ImmuneRACE study and from 950 to 1,500 subjects provided by 6 global collaborators. Deeply sampled blood TCRbeta repertoires from subjects exposed to, actively infected with, or recovered from COVID-19 were included in the dataset. The repertoires were released in a freely available public database intended as a resource for research on the immune response to SARS-CoV-2. Sample metadata almost always included a de-identified subject ID, COVID-19 status, age in years and sex.

Broad study findings and their caveats: The amount of clinical and demographic metadata varied by source and participant and was provided uncurated.

In Seattle, one collaborating source enrolled patients while the infection was active and tracked those patients longitudinally over the course of disease. The collaborating institutions used their own protocols to collect whole blood in K2EDTA tubes. For TCRbeta analysis, collaborator samples were shipped as frozen whole blood, as isolated PBMCs, or as DNA extracted from either sample type. TCRbeta CDR3 regions were amplified from genomic DNA using the immunoSEQ Assay, a bias-controlled multiplex PCR. In the source study's methods: Within the assay, amplification of reference gene primers was used to estimate how many nucleated cells each sample contained. Sequence reads were collapsed and filtered to measure the absolute abundance of every unique TCRbeta CDR3 rearrangement. For each sample, productive Simpson clonality was calculated as the square root of Simpson's diversity index across productive rearrangements. TCRdb carries this immuneACCESS record with in-frame sequences only. Its versions omit some clonotypes, under half of them owing to an unresolved V gene in the studies checked, with the rest unexplained. V, J and clone size are taken as reported in that table, and D and trimming were inferred from the DNA itself. The sample records 250,000 to 400,000 clones, 70% to 90% of which are singletons. The ten biggest clones cover 1.5% to 2% of the sample.

This chain joins TRBV10-3 to TRBJ2-3; 8 central bases correspond to TRBD2. The source of this sequence is a woman aged 30 to 39 with COVID-19, enrolled during active disease. Material: peripheral blood. Read as DNA, the sequence is TGTGCCATCAGCCTGGGACTAGTCTCTAGCACAGATACGCAGTATTTT. Its translation reads: CAISLGLVSSTDTQYF.